This TCR beta chain comes out of a study of T cells in Graves' hyperthyroidism and ophthalmopathy (dated by TCRdb to the late 2010s). Regarding the study in general: Peripheral blood was collected at initial diagnosis, before any treatment. TCR Vbeta CDR3 sequencing of 130 to 150 peripheral blood samples (under 45 ophthalmopathy, around 80 hyperthyroidism and roughly 17 progressor patients) is reported in the paper. The roughly 100 discovery patients were randomly divided into training and test sets at a 7:3 ratio. Whether ophthalmopathy could be predicted prospectively was tested in an independent validation cohort made up of 18 to 20 hyperthyroidism patients plus 17 patients who later progressed to ophthalmopathy. After sampling, hyperthyroidism patients received methimazole starting at 30 mg daily, and ophthalmopathy patients received high-dose intravenous methylprednisolone. To identify distinguishing TCR V-J signatures, a discovery cohort of about 100 patients was used, comprising under 45 with Graves' ophthalmopathy and under 60 with stable Graves' hyperthyroidism. In over five Graves' hyperthyroidism patients, the study also compared T-cell repertoires from thyroid tissue with T-cell repertoires from blood.

CDR1 and CDR2 were assigned from the germline V gene as MNHNS and SASEGT. Including cysteine and phenylalanine, the CDR3 has 12 amino acids. Solely the CDR3 DNA is kept, with 36 bases framed from the first base. Many counts were recorded for this clonotype. The clone's antigen remains unknown. The germline gene is not matched at one end of the junction; a read error may be the cause. Ophthalmopathy patients had moderately to severely active disease, Clinical Activity Score of at least 3, NOSPECS grade of at least 4, and duration under 3 months. Exclusion was applied to patients with uncontrolled infections, other autoimmune diseases, pregnancy or lactation. Clinical symptoms, serum thyroxine and TRAb, thyroid ultrasound, and orbital computed tomography formed the basis for the diagnoses. PBMCs were isolated from about 9 ml of fresh peripheral blood by Ficoll-Paque density gradient centrifugation. Trizol reagent was used to extract total RNA, and RNA quality was then checked on an Agilent 2100 Bioanalyzer.

The research as a whole found: Blood samples also contained most of the expanded thyroid clonotypes (frequency above 0.001), which suggests that blood repertoires may reflect thyroid immune responses. A model built on a 13 V-J signature distinguished ophthalmopathy from stable hyperthyroidism, reaching roughly 88% sensitivity and about 81% specificity in cross-validation and 80%/75% in testing. In validation, progression to ophthalmopathy was predicted by the model with about 70% sensitivity and nearly 75% specificity, a median of roughly six months before onset. No statistical method was used to fix the sample size in advance, and group allocation was not hidden from the investigators.

The TCR beta CDR3 regions were amplified from the RNA transcripts. A first-round RT-PCR of the TCR CDR3 used the HTBI primer set with the Qiagen OneStep RT-PCR kit. A second multiplex PCR round built the libraries, followed by size selection and purification. Libraries were sequenced paired-end with 100 bp reads on an Illumina HiSeq2000. Turning to the authors' computational methods: SOAPnuke was used to process the raw data, throwing out any read that contained adapters or uncalled bases, had a mean Phred below 15, or lacked an exact constant-primer or identifier match. COPE v1.2.5 was used to merge the high-quality paired reads, and each unique nucleotide sequence was defined as a clonotype. Clonotypes were aligned to IMGT TRBV, TRBD and TRBJ reference segments using MiTCR v1.1. The analysis was restricted to V-J combinations with a frequency above 0.0001, which together covered just over 99% of the repertoires. A TCS score was defined as the ratio between F50 (clonal expansion) and ExV (chaos), using BLOSUM62-based TCRdist between CDR3 peptides within each V-J. Welch's t-statistics and random forest reduced around 550 V-J features to fewer than 15, which were used in a naive Bayes classifier (R e1071). Starting from the raw public reads, TCRdb applied fastp trimming at Q25, assembled clones with MiXCR and retained in-frame beta chains. CDR3 protein duplicates are merged, each entry listing the most common genes and DNA. What appears here as the V and J calls and clone size reflects TCRdb's work, not the paper's. This sample lists under 400,000 distinct CDR3 sequences; nearly 15% were detected once. Approximately 19% of the sample is in the top ten clones.

The chain was built from TRBV6-1 and TRBJ2-7, with the D gene too uncertain to name. The sample consisted of blood. This TCR was sampled from a woman aged 55-69 years with Graves' ophthalmopathy. The CDR3 protein is CASGEALGEQYF. Here is the DNA: TGTGCCAGCGGTGAGGCTTTAGGGGAGCAGTACTTC.